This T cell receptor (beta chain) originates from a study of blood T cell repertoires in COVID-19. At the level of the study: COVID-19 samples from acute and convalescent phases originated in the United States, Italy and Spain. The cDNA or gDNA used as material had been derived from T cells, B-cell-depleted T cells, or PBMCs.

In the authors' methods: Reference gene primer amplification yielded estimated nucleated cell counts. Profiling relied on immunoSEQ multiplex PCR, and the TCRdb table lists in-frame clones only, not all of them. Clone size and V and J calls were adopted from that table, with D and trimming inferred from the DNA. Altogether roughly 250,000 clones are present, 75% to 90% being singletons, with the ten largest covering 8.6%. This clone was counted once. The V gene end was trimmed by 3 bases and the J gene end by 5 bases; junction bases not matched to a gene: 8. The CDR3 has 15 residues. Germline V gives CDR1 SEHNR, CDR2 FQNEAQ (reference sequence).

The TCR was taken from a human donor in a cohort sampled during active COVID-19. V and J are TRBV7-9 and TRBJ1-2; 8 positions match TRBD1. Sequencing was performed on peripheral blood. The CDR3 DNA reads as TGTGCCAGCAGCTTTTCGTCAGGGGGCCTATATGGCTACACCTTC. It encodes CASSFSSGGLYGYTF. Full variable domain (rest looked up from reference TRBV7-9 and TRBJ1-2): DTGVSQNPRHKITKRGQNVTFRCDPISEHNRLYWYRQTLGQGPEFLTYFQNEAQLEKSRLLSDRFSAERPKGSFSTLEIQRTEQGDSAMYLCASSFSSGGLYGYTFGSGTRLTVV.